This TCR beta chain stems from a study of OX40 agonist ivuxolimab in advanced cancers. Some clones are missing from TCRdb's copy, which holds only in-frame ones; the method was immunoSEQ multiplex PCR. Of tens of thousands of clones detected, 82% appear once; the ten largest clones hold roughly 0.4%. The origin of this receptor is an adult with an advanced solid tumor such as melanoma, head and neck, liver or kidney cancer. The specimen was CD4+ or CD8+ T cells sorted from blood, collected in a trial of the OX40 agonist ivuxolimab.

For the CDR3, the DNA is TGTGCCAGCAGCTTAGATGGGACGGGCGATGGCTACACCTTC. Translating gives CASSLDGTGDGYTF. The chain has TRBV7-8 and TRBJ1-2, with D perhaps matching TRBD1 (5 bases). Germline V gene lookup returns CDR1 SGHVS and CDR2 FQNEAQ. This CDR3 is built from 14 residues. Trimming removed 1 base at V and 6 bases at J, with 12 bases between.